One TCR beta chain is described in this entry. What antigen it recognizes has not been identified. It has no much larger one-base neighbor in the sample; base qualities were not kept. Relative to germline, V is 1 base shorter and J is 2 bases shorter, with 9 bases between their ends. CDR1 and CDR2 were assigned from the germline V gene as SGHVS and FNYEAQ. The CDR3 numbers 15 residues from cysteine through phenylalanine. Only CDR3 DNA remains: 45 bases, in frame from the first base. Preparation of the library involved the immunoSEQ multiplex PCR assay. For most patients, genomic DNA was subjected to high-throughput TCR-beta CDR3 sequencing by Adaptive Biotechnologies. The published analysis was carried out like this. Adaptive's ImmunoSEQ software supplied the TCR sequencing data for 15 to 20 patients, while MiXCR and VDJtools were used to process three other patients. CDR3 nucleotide sequences shared between donor and recipient were removed because the origin of such sequences could not be assigned. To be classed as alloreactive, a clone needed at least 2-fold expansion over unstimulated cells and a minimum CFSE-low frequency of 0.002% (template counts) or 0.001% (read counts). Mappable clones were those detected in sequenced pre-transplant spleen, lymph node, or MLR CFSE-low populations of the donor or recipient. The cumulative frequency of alloreactive clones was calculated as a percentage of all sequences, weighted by copy number. What TCRdb holds here is the immuneACCESS table cut down to in-frame rearrangements. Part of the clones is not present; checked against another copy, under half of the missing clones reflect an unresolved V gene, and the others are unexplained. The V and J calls and clone size were taken over from that table, and D and trimming were inferred from the DNA. This sample comprises some 13,000 clones, around 88% of them detected only once. Jointly, the top ten make up roughly 50% of the sample.

Blood samples were collected up to 4 times in the first month after transplant and then at least monthly when available. The data are from a study of graft-versus-host responses after intestinal transplantation (dated by TCRdb to the early 2020s). At the level of the whole study: The transplants that recipients got were multivisceral, liver-intestinal, or isolated intestinal. To identify alloreactive clones, pre-transplant mixed lymphocyte reaction products were sequenced and then compared with unstimulated pre-transplant donor and recipient T cells. Every recipient was given anti-thymocyte globulin induction, then maintenance tacrolimus and steroids for around three years. Bulk TCR-beta CDR3 sequencing was used to track graft-versus-host and host-versus-graft alloreactive T cell clones in the graft, circulation and bone marrow after intestinal transplantation. A cohort of some 24 intestinal transplant recipients, including one retransplant, was enrolled, and 3 patients lacking pretransplant specimens were excluded. A peak of at least 4% donor T cells among recipient peripheral blood mononuclear cells was the definition used for donor T cell macrochimerism. Samples from a few later patients were sequenced in-house on an Illumina MiSeq with MiXCR processing rather than by the commercial service.

What the work shows at the level of the full study, not this receptor alone: In patients with donor T cell macrochimerism, the allografts had high GvH to HvG T cell clonal ratios. The conclusions were limited by the relatively low number and heterogeneity of the intestinal transplant patients. Early after transplant, declines in HvG clones were associated with peak levels of circulating GvH clones. GvH clones were detected in recipient bone marrow, and some appeared earlier in ileal mucosa or blood, consistent with an intestinal mucosal origin.

This TCR derives from a human patient who received an intestinal transplant, so some T cells may come from the graft donor. The rearrangement joined TRBV7-6 to TRBJ2-1, with an unclear D gene assignment. The material was PBMCs, obtained around 130 days after transplant. This receptor carries the CDR3 CASSLGPKPYNEQFF. The sequence in DNA is TGTGCCAGCAGCTTAGGTCCCAAACCCTACAATGAGCAGTTCTTC.